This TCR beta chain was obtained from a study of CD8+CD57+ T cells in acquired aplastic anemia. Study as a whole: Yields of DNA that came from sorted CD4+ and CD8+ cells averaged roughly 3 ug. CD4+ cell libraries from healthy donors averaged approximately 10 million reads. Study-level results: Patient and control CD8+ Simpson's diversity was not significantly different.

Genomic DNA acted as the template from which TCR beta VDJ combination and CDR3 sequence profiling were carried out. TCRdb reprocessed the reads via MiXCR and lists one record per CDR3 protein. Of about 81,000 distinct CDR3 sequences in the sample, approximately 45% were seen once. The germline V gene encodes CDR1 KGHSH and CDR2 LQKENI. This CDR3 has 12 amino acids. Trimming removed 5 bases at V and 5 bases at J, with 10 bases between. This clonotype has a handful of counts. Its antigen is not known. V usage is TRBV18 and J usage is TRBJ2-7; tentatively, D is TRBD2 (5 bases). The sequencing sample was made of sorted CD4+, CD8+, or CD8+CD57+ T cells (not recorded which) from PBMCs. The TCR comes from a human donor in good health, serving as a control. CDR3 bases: TGTGCCAGCTCATCGGGGTCTAACGAGCAGTACTTC. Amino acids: CASSSGSNEQYF.